Below are 5 T cell receptor beta chains sequenced from a single sample in a study of T-cell memory formation after mild COVID-19. TCRdb re-called the 5' RACE reads with MiXCR, one entry per CDR3 protein. The table includes just over 200,000 distinct CDR3 sequences, 7.5% to 10% detected once. The specimen sequenced was PBMCs or a T cell subset sorted from them (not recorded which). All receptors derive from a man between 18 and 29 years old who had mild COVID-19 (a few samples of this study predate the infection). Cell type and time point are not known.

J is TRBJ1-1 and V is TRBV3-2; the table assigns TRBD1, which was not confirmed against the DNA. TRBV3-2 is a pseudogene segment. This CDR3 is 15 amino acids long. DNA of the CDR3: TGTGCCAGCAGCCAAGGGACAGGGGGCCGAACTGAAGCTTTCTTT. Its protein is CASSQGTGGRTEAFF.

The CDR3: CASSQDTQEQFF. As DNA, the CDR3 is TGTGCCAGCAGCCAAGATACCCAGGAGCAGTTCTTC. This chain connects TRBV4-2 to TRBJ2-1; unclear D gene. The CDR3 is made up of 12 amino acids. V was clipped by 0 bases and J by 10 bases, with 7 bases between them. CDR1 is LGHNA and CDR2 is YNFKEQ in the germline V gene.

This clonotype was seen a few times. The CDR3 here is CASREGSHNEQFF. The CDR3 bases are TGTGCTAGTAGAGAGGGGAGCCACAATGAGCAGTTCTTC. J is TRBJ2-1 and V is TRBV12-5; D may correspond to TRBD1 or TRBD2 (5 bases each). CDR1 is LGHNT, CDR2 FRNRAP, per germline. The CDR3 loop spans 13 amino acids. V was clipped by 8 bases and J by 5 bases, with 13 bases between them.

This clonotype came up a few times. The chain employs TRBV6-6 and TRBJ2-5; D might be TRBD1 (5 bases). CDR3 length equals 13 residues. The V end lost 8 bases, the J end lost 3 bases, and 13 bases lay between the germline ends. Per germline, CDR1 MNHNY and CDR2 SVGAGI (reference sequence). CDR3 sequence: CASCPPREETQYF. For the CDR3, the DNA is TGTGCCAGCTGCCCCCCCAGGGAAGAGACCCAGTACTTC.

The rearrangement uses TRBV20-1 and TRBJ2-7, with a tentative D call TRBD1 (6 bases). CDR1 and CDR2 (germline): DFQATT, SNEGSKA (reference sequence). Deletions cut 0 bases from V and 4 bases from J, with 13 bases between. The CDR3 is 14 amino acids. In nucleotides, the CDR3 is TGCAGTGCTAGAGAGGGCAGGGGCTCATACGAGCAGTACTTC. Amino acids: CSAREGRGSYEQYF.